Here is one T cell receptor (beta chain) with its context. V was cut by 4 bases and J by 5 bases, with 13 bases left in between. The CDR3 runs to 14 residues. The germline V gene encodes CDR1 LGHDT and CDR2 YNNKEL (reference sequence). Authors' processing steps: Nucleated cell number was recorded as an estimate derived from reference gene primer amplification. The repertoire was sequenced with immunoSEQ multiplex PCR; TCRdb's copy has only in-frame clones and lacks some. V, J and clone size are taken as reported in that table, and D and trimming were inferred from the DNA itself. The sample includes some 390,000 clones, approximately 87% seen only once; the top ten take about 2.5%. This sample stems from a study of blood T cell repertoires in COVID-19.

The sequenced material came from peripheral blood. This TCR derives from a woman aged 55 to 70 with COVID-19, enrolled during active disease. J is TRBJ2-3 and V is TRBV3-1 (or the pseudogene TRBV3-2), with D possibly TRBD1 on 6 matching bases. The CDR3 spells CASSRTGRGDTQYF. The CDR3 DNA is TGTGCCAGCAGCCGCACAGGGAGAGGAGATACGCAGTATTTT.